This T cell receptor beta chain was sequenced in a study of CD8+CD57+ T cells in acquired aplastic anemia (dated by TCRdb to 2017 to 2018). Context from the whole study: Extracted DNA from sorted CD4+ and CD8+ cells averaged about 3 ug, ranging from roughly 0.2 to 30 ug. Mean read counts for healthy donor samples were about 10.8 million for CD4+ cells and around 11 million for CD8+ cells. General findings and caveats noted by the study authors: Around 30 CD8+ CDR3 sequences were shared between patients and controls but appeared highly expressed in patients and within their immunodominant clones. No significant difference in CD8+ Simpson's diversity was found between patients and healthy controls (P=0.060).

The study deep-sequenced TCR repertoires of sorted CD4+ and CD8+ blood T cells from severe aplastic anemia patients and healthy subjects. Ficoll-Paque density gradient centrifugation was used to isolate peripheral blood mononuclear cells. Before DNA extraction, CD4+ and CD8+ T cells were sorted by FACS or by magnetic beads. This clonotype was counted at least ten times. No cognate antigen has been identified for it. Base qualities are not provided; no much larger clone lies one nucleotide away. TCR beta VDJ combination and CDR3 sequence profiling used genomic DNA as the template. An Illumina HiSeq 2000 was the platform used for TCR repertoire sequencing. In the authors' own workflow: TRBV/TRBJ rearrangement plots, CDR3 size and DJ length profiles, and Simpson's diversity index were used to assess repertoires. The most abundant DNA sequence in the deep sequencing data was taken as the immunodominant clone. CDR3 amino acid sequences were checked for sharing across subjects and were also compared against the VDJdb database and published repertoires. TCRdb reprocessing: public reads trimmed at Q25 with fastp, clones called with MiXCR, in-frame beta chains kept. CDR3 protein duplicates are merged, each entry listing the most common genes and DNA. These V and J calls derive from TCRdb rather than the authors' analysis. In all, the sample holds roughly 160,000 distinct CDR3 sequences, and 60% to 70% of those were seen once. The ten largest clones take up about 50% of the sample.

Sequences GTSNPN (CDR1) and SVGIG (CDR2) are obtained from the germline V gene (reference sequence). Inclusive of the bounding cysteine and phenylalanine, the CDR3 is 14 residues long. Here the CDR3 DNA is all that survives: 42 bases in frame from base 1. Germline trimming amounts to 7 bases on V and 3 bases on J, with 12 as the count of junction bases outside the gene matches. The chain couples TRBV30 to TRBJ2-7; 7 of the junction bases match TRBD1. Source material: sorted CD4+, CD8+, or CD8+CD57+ T cells (not recorded which) from PBMCs. This clonotype was sampled from a human donor in good health. The CDR3 protein is CAFLATGPYYEQYF. The nucleotide sequence reads as follows: TGTGCCTTCCTTGCGACAGGGCCATACTACGAGCAGTACTTC.